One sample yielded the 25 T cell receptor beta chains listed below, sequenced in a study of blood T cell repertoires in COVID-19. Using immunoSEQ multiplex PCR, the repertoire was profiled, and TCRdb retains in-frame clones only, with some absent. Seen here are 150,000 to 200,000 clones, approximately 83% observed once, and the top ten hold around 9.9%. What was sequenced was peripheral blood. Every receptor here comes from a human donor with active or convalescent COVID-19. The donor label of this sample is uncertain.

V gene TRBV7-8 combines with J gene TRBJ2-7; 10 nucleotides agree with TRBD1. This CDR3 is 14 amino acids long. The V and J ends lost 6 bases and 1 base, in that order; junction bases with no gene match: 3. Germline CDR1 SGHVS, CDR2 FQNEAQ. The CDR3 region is CASRGDRGSYEQYF. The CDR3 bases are TGTGCCAGCAGAGGGGACAGGGGTTCCTACGAGCAGTACTTC.

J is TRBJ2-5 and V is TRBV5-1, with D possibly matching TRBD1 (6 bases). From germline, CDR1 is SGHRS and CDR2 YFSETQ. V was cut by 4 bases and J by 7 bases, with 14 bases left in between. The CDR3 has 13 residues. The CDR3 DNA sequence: TGCGCCAGCAGCGAGGGGGACAAGGGGACCCAGTACTTC. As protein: CASSEGDKGTQYF. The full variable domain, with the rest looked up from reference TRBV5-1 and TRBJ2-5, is KAGVTQTPRYLIKTRGQQVTLSCSPISGHRSVSWYQQTPGQGLQFLFEYFSETQRNKGNFPGRFSGRQFSNSRSEMNVSTLELGDSALYLCASSEGDKGTQYFGPGTRLLVL.

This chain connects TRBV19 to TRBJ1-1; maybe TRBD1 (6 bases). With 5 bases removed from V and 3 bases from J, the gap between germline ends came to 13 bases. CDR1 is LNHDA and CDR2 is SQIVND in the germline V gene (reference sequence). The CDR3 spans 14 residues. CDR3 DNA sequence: TGTGCCAGTAGTTACAGGGTCTTTTACACTGAAGCTTTCTTT. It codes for CASSYRVFYTEAFF. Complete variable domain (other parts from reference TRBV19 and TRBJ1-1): DGGITQSPKYLFRKEGQNVTLSCEQNLNHDAMYWYRQDPGQGLRLIYYSQIVNDFQKGDIAEGYSVSREKKESFPLTVTSAQKNPTAFYLCASSYRVFYTEAFFGQGTRLTVV.

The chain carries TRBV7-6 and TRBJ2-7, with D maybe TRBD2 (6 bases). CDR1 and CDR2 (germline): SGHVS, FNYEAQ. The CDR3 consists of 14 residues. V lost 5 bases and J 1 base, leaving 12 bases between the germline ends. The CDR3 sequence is CASSPGDRSYEQYF. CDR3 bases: TGTGCCAGCAGCCCGGGAGATAGGTCCTACGAGCAGTACTTC.

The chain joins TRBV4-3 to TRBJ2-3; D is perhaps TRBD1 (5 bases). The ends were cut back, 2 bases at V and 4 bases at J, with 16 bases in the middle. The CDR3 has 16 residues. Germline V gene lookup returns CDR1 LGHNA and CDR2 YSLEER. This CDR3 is CASSQRQSPASDTQYF. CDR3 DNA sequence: TGCGCCAGCAGCCAAAGACAGAGTCCCGCGTCAGATACGCAGTATTTT.

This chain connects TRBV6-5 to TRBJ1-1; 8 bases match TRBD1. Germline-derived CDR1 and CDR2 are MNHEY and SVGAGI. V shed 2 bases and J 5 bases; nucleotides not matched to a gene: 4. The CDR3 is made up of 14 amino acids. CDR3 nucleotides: TGTGCCAGCAGTTACACAGGGGGAAGAACTGAAGCTTTCTTT. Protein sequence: CASSYTGGRTEAFF.

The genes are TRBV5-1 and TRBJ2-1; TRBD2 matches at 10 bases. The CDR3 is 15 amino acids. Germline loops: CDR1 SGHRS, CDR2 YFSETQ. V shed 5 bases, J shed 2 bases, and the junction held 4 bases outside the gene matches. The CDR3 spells CASRQLAGTYNEQFF. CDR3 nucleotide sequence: TGCGCCAGCAGGCAACTAGCGGGGACCTACAATGAGCAGTTCTTC. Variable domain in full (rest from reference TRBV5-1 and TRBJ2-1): KAGVTQTPRYLIKTRGQQVTLSCSPISGHRSVSWYQQTPGQGLQFLFEYFSETQRNKGNFPGRFSGRQFSNSRSEMNVSTLELGDSALYLCASRQLAGTYNEQFFGPGTRLTVL.

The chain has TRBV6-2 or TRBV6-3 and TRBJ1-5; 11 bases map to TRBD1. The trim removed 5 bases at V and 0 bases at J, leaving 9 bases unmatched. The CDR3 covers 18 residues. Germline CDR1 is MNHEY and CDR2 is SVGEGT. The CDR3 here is CASSLGTGGQYSNQPQHF. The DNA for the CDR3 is TGTGCCAGCAGTCTAGGGACAGGGGGGCAATATAGCAATCAGCCCCAGCATTTT.

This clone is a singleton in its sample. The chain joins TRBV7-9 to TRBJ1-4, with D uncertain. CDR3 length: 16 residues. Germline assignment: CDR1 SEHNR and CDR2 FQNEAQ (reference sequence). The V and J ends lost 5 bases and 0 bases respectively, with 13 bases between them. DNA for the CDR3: TGTGCCAGCAGCCTTGGAGAGCTGACAACTAATGAAAAACTGTTTTTT. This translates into CASSLGELTTNEKLFF.

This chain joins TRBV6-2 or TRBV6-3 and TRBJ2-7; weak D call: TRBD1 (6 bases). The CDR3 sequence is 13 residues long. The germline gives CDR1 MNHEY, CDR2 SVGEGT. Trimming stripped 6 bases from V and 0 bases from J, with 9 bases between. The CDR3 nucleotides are TGTGCCAGCAGCAACAGGGCCTCCTACGAGCAGTACTTC. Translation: CASSNRASYEQYF.

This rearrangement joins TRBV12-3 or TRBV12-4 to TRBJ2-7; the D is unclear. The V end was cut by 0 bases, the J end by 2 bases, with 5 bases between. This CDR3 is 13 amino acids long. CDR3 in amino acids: CASSLAQTYEQYF. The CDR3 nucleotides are TGTGCCAGCAGTTTAGCCCAGACCTACGAGCAGTACTTC.

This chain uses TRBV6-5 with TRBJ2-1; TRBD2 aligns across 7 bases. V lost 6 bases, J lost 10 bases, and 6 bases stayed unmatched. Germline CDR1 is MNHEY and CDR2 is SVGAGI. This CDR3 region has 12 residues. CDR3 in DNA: TGTGCCAGCAGGGCAGGGAGGGGCGAGCAGTTCTTC. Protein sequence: CASRAGRGEQFF.

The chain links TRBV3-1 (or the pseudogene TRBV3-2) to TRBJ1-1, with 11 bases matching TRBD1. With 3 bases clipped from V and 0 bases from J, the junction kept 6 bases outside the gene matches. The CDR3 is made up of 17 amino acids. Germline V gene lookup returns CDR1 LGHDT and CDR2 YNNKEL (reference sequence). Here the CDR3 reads CASSQIGQGALNTEAFF. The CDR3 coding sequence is TGTGCCAGCAGCCAGATAGGACAGGGGGCTCTGAACACTGAAGCTTTCTTT.

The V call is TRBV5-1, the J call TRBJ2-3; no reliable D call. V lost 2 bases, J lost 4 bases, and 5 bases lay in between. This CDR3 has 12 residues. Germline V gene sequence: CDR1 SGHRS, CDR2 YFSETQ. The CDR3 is CASSLEADTQYF. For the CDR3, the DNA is TGCGCCAGCAGCTTAGAGGCAGATACGCAGTATTTT.

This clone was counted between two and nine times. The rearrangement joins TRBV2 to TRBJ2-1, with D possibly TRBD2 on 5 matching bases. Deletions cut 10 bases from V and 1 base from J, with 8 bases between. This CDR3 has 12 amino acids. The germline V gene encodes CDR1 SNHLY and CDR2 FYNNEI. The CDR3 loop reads CATEGSYNEQFF. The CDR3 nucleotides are TGTGCCACCGAGGGTTCCTACAATGAGCAGTTCTTC. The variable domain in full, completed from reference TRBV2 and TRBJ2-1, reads EPEVTQTPSHQVTQMGQEVILRCVPISNHLYFYWYRQILGQKVEFLVSFYNNEISEKSEIFDDQFSVERPDGSNFTLKIRSTKLEDSAMYFCATEGSYNEQFFGPGTRLTVL.

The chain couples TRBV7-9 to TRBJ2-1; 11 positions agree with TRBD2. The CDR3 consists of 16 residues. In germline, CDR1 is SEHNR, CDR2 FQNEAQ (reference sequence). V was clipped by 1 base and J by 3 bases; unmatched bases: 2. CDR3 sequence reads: CASSLGGTSGYNEQFF. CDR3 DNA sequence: TGTGCCAGCAGCTTAGGGGGGACTAGCGGCTACAATGAGCAGTTCTTC.

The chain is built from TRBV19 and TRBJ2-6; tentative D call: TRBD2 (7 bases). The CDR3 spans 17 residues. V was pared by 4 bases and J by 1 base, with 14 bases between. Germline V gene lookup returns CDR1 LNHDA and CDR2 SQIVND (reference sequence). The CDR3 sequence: CASSKGRGGSGANVLTF. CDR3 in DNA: TGTGCCAGTAGTAAAGGCAGGGGAGGGTCTGGGGCCAACGTCCTGACTTTC.

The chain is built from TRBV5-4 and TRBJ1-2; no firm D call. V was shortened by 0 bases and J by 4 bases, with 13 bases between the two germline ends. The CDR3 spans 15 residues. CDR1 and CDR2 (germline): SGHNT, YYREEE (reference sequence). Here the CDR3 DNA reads TGTGCCAGCAGCTTGGGCCCCGCGGCGGCCTATGGCTACACCTTC. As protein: CASSLGPAAAYGYTF. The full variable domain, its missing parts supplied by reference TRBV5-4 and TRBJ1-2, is ETGVTQSPTHLIKTRGQQVTLRCSSQSGHNTVSWYQQALGQGPQFIFQYYREEENGRGNFPPRFSGLQFPNYSSELNVNALELDDSALYLCASSLGPAAAYGYTFGSGTRLTVV.

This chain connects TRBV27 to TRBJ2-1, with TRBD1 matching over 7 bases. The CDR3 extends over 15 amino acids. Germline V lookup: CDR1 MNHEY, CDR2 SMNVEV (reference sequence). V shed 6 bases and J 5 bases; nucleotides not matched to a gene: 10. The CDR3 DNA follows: TGTGCCAGCAGCCGTACGAGGGGGCGGAACAATGAGCAGTTCTTC. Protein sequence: CASSRTRGRNNEQFF.

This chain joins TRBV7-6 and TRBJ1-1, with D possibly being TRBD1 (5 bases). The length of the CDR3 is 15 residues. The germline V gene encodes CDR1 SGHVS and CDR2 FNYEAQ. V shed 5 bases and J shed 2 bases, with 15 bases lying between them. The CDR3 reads CASSRRTGVNTEAFF. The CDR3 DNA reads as TGTGCCAGCAGCCGGCGAACAGGCGTAAACACTGAAGCTTTCTTT.

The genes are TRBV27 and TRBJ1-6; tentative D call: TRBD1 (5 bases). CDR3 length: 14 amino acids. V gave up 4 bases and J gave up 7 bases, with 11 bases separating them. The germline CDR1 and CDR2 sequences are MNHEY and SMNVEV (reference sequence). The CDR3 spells CASSSRGWNSPLHF. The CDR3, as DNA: TGTGCCAGCAGTTCAAGGGGATGGAATTCACCCCTCCACTTT.

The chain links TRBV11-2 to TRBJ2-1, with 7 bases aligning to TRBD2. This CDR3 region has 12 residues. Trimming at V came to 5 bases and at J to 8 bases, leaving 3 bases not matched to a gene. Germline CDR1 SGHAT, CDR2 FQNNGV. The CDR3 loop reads CASSKTSHEQFF. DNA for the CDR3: TGTGCCAGCAGCAAGACTAGCCATGAGCAGTTCTTC.

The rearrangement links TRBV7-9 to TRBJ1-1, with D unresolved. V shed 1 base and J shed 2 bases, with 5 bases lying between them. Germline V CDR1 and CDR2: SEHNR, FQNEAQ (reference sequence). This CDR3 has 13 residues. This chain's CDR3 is CASSLVVNTEAFF. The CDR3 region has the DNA TGTGCCAGCAGCTTAGTAGTTAACACTGAAGCTTTCTTT.

CDR3 coding DNA: TGTGCCAGCAGCGCCGTCGGGGGAAGTCGGGAAAAACTGTTTTTT. Translation: CASSAVGGSREKLFF. This rearrangement joins TRBV9 to TRBJ1-4, with a weak D call TRBD1 (5 bases). Germline values: CDR1 SGDLS, CDR2 YYNGEE. The V end was cut by 3 bases, the J end by 8 bases, with 17 bases between. The CDR3 is 15 residues long.

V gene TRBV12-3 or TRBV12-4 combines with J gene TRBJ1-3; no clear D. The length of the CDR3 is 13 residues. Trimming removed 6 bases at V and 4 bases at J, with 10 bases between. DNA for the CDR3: TGTGCCAGCAGCCCCTCTTCCGGAAACACCATATATTTT. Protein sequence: CASSPSSGNTIYF.